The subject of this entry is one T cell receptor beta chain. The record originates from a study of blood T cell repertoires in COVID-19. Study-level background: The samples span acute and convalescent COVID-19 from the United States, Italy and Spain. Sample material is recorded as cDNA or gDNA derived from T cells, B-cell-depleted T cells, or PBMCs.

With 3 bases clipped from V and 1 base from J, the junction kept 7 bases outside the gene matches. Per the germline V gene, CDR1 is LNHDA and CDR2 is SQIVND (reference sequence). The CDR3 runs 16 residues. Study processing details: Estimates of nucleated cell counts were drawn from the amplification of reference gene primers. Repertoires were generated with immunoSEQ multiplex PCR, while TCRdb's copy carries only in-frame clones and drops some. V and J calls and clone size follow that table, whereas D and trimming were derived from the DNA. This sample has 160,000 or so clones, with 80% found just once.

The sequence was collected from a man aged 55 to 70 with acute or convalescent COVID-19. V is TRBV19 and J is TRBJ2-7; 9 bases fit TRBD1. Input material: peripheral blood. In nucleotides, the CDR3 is TGTGCCAGTAGTATCTCCGGGACAGGGCTATCCTACGAGCAGTACTTC. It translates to CASSISGTGLSYEQYF.